The following is a TCR beta chain sequence with its context. The antigen is not known. Unique molecular identifiers were attached to individual cDNA molecules. TCRdb ran MiXCR on the 5' RACE reads and lists one entry per CDR3 protein. The sample contains tens of thousands of distinct CDR3 sequences, around 5.2% of which appear only once. The entry originates in a study of early T cells in non-severe SARS-CoV-2 infection. Across the study: The study sequenced bulk RNA from unsorted whole blood, with chains unpaired. General study findings and limits: Missing private and CD4 specificities, VDJdb matching favored anti-spike CD8 responses.

Unmatched junction bases numbered 1, after V lost 3 bases and J lost 4 bases. The CDR3 runs to 14 residues. The specimen sequenced was whole blood. The sequence came from an adult who was a healthcare worker with PCR-confirmed SARS-CoV-2 infection or an uninfected control (not recorded which). The V call is TRBV12-3 or TRBV12-4, the J call TRBJ2-1, with TRBD2 identical over 9 bases. This chain's CDR3 is CASSFSGGYNEQFF. The CDR3 DNA follows: TGTGCCAGCAGTTTCAGCGGGGGGTACAATGAGCAGTTCTTC.